The 9 T cell receptor beta chains below come from one sample, sequenced in a study of T cell responses to AZD1222 COVID-19 vaccine (dated by TCRdb to the early 2020s). The library was obtained by the immunoSEQ multiplex PCR assay. TCRdb obtained this table from immuneACCESS and retained in-frame rearrangements with V and J assigned. These tables miss some clones; where compared with another copy, unresolved V genes account for less than half of the shortfall, and the remainder is unexplained. For this sample there are approximately 80,000 clones; roughly nine tenths appear just once. 2.5% to 4% of the sample comes from the top ten. This specimen's time point label, interpreted: about 28 days (+/-7) after the second vaccine dose. Sequenced here: peripheral blood, sampled 28 days after the second AZD1222 dose. The receptor source for this set is an adult who received the AZD1222 COVID-19 vaccine.

This chain connects TRBV30 to TRBJ2-7; D remains ambiguous. The CDR3 is 13 residues long. The V end was cut by 3 bases, the J end by 2 bases, with 11 bases between. CDR1 and CDR2 from the germline V gene are GTSNPN and SVGIG (reference sequence). The CDR3 sequence: CAWSAQPPYEQYF. The CDR3 DNA reads as TGTGCCTGGAGCGCCCAGCCCCCCTACGAGCAGTACTTC. The full variable domain, in which reference TRBV30 and TRBJ2-7 provide the parts outside the CDR3, is SQTIHQWPATLVQPVGSPLSLECTVEGTSNPNLYWYRQAAGRGLQLLFYSVGIGQISSEVPQNLSASRPQDRQFILSSKKLLLSDSGFYLCAWSAQPPYEQYFGPGTRLTVT.

J is TRBJ2-7 and V is TRBV30; no definite D call. The CDR3 sequence is 11 residues long. The germline V and J ends were trimmed by 2 bases and 2 bases, with 4 bases remaining between them. Per the germline V gene, CDR1 is GTSNPN and CDR2 is SVGIG (reference sequence). The CDR3 DNA reads TGTGCCTGGAGTTTAGCCTACGAGCAGTACTTC. Amino acid sequence: CAWSLAYEQYF.

The chain combines TRBV6-2 or TRBV6-3 with TRBJ2-3; 13 nucleotides align to TRBD2. The CDR3 totals 17 residues. Germline CDR1 and CDR2: MNHEY and SVGEGT. The ends lost 6 bases at V and 1 base at J; junction bases unmatched: 7. CDR3 amino acids: CASSPPGLAGGTDTQYF. The CDR3 DNA is TGTGCCAGCAGCCCACCCGGACTAGCGGGGGGCACAGATACGCAGTATTTT.

V and J are TRBV28 and TRBJ1-3; D not certain. The CDR3 has 16 amino acids. V was trimmed by 5 bases and J by 0 bases, leaving 14 bases between them. Germline V lookup: CDR1 MDHEN, CDR2 SYDVKM. The DNA for the CDR3 is TGTGCCAGCAGTACCTGGACTGGGAGCTCTGGAAACACCATATATTTT. Translating it yields CASSTWTGSSGNTIYF.

The chain links TRBV6-4 to TRBJ2-1; D call uncertain. Trimming removed 5 bases at V and 0 bases at J, with 11 bases between. CDR1 MRHNA and CDR2 SNTAGT come from the germline V gene. CDR3 length equals 15 residues. CDR3 loop: CASSPSESSYNEQFF. CDR3 DNA: TGTGCCAGCAGTCCTTCGGAAAGCTCCTACAATGAGCAGTTCTTC.

This chain connects TRBV27 to TRBJ2-2, with 10 bases identical to TRBD2. With V trimmed by 1 base and J by 1 base, 0 bases remained unmatched. There are 16 residues in the CDR3. Germline loops: CDR1 MNHEY, CDR2 SMNVEV (reference sequence). CDR3 protein: CASSLWTSGNTGELFF. The CDR3 nucleotides are TGTGCCAGCAGTTTATGGACTAGCGGGAACACCGGGGAGCTGTTTTTT.

The rearrangement uses TRBV11-1 and TRBJ2-6, with a tentative D call TRBD2 (5 bases). The CDR3 extends over 17 amino acids. Germline assignment: CDR1 SGHAT and CDR2 FQDESV (reference sequence). V was shortened by 0 bases and J by 1 base, with 10 bases between the two germline ends. The chain's CDR3 is CASSLAGRGSGANVLTF. Here the CDR3 DNA reads TGTGCCAGCAGCTTAGCCGGACGGGGATCTGGGGCCAACGTCCTGACTTTC. Drawing the rest from reference TRBV11-1 and TRBJ2-6, the complete variable domain is EAEVAQSPRYKITEKSQAVAFWCDPISGHATLYWYRQILGQGPELLVQFQDESVVDDSQLPKDRFSAERLKGVDSTLKIQPAELGDSAMYLCASSLAGRGSGANVLTFGAGSRLTVL.

The chain links TRBV9 to TRBJ2-2; TRBD1 is a possible D gene (6 bases). The germline gives CDR1 SGDLS, CDR2 YYNGEE. Trimming removed 4 bases from V and 6 bases from J, with 16 bases in between. The CDR3 consists of 15 residues. CDR3 loop: CASSLGAGPSGELFF. CDR3 sequence (DNA): TGTGCCAGCAGCTTGGGGGCGGGCCCATCCGGGGAGCTGTTTTTT.

The rearrangement links TRBV12-1 to TRBJ1-2; TRBD1, as called in the table, went unchecked against the DNA. TRBV12-1 is given as a pseudogene. CDR3 length: 15 amino acids. The CDR3 sequence: CASSSDTGMNYGYTF. The CDR3, as DNA: TGTGCCAGCAGCTCTGACACAGGGATGAACTATGGCTACACCTTC.